The 29 T cell receptor beta chains below were found in one sample sequenced in a study of post-analysis software for immune sequencing data. Overall study results and limits: In patients, TRBV5-6, TRBV5-1 and TRBV20-1 belonged to roughly five TRBV segments found more frequently than in controls.

cDNA libraries for TCR beta contained unique molecular identifiers. TCRdb ran MiXCR on the PCR reads and lists one entry per CDR3 protein. The sample carries 250,000 to 300,000 distinct CDR3 sequences, 35% to 40% recorded once. Their antigen targets remain unknown. The material sequenced was blood. These receptors were obtained from a girl aged 10 to 17 with multiple sclerosis.

The DNA for the CDR3 is TGCAGCGTTGAGGATCCCAGGGCGAGTGGCTACACCTTC. This codes for CSVEDPRASGYTF. The genes are TRBV29-1 and TRBJ1-2; weak D call: TRBD1 (5 bases). The ends were cut back, 3 bases at V and 7 bases at J, with 15 bases in the middle. CDR3 length: 13 residues. The germline CDR1 and CDR2 sequences are SQVTM and ANQGSEA.

The table lists this clonotype with many counts. V is TRBV9 and J is TRBJ2-3; D might be TRBD2 (5 bases). Trimming took 0 bases from V and 2 from J, leaving 13 bases between them. Germline-derived CDR1 and CDR2 are SGDLS and YYNGEE. The CDR3 contains 16 residues. Here the CDR3 reads CASSVGLALNTDTQYF. The CDR3 DNA sequence: TGTGCCAGCAGCGTAGGGCTAGCCCTGAACACAGATACGCAGTATTTT. Based on the CDR3 plus reference TRBV9 and TRBJ2-3, the full variable domain is DSGVTQTPKHLITATGQRVTLRCSPRSGDLSVYWYQQSLDQGLQFLIQYYNGEERAKGNILERFSAQQFPDLHSELNLSSLELGDSALYFCASSVGLALNTDTQYFGPGTRLTVL.

This clonotype occurred many times. The chain has TRBV6-1 and TRBJ2-4; D gene ambiguous. Trimming pared 5 bases from V and 0 bases from J, leaving 8 bases between. The CDR3 has 14 residues. Germline-derived CDR1 and CDR2 are MNHNS and SASEGT. The CDR3 DNA is TGTGCCAGCAGTATGGGAACAGCCAAAAACATTCAGTACTTC. This encodes CASSMGTAKNIQYF.

There are a few counts of this clonotype. Its ends do not fully match the called genes, so a read error is possible. The rearrangement joins TRBV6-5 to TRBJ1-6; the match to TRBD1 covers 7 bases. In germline, CDR1 is MNHEY, CDR2 SVGAGI. CDR3 length: 15 residues. Here the CDR3 reads CASSSRQGSNSPPHF. CDR3 DNA: TGTGCCAGCAGTTCGCGACAGGGTTCAAATTCACCCCCCCACTTT.

This clonotype appeared many times. The chain carries TRBV5-1 and TRBJ1-1; 8 bases align to TRBD1. The CDR3 runs to 14 residues. The V and J ends lost 4 bases and 4 bases, in that order; junction bases with no gene match: 6. Germline V gives CDR1 SGHRS, CDR2 YFSETQ. The CDR3 protein is CASSLGTGGTEAFF. CDR3 in DNA: TGCGCCAGCAGCCTGGGAACAGGGGGCACTGAAGCTTTCTTT.

This clonotype has just a few counts. V and J are TRBV28 and TRBJ2-1; TRBD2 agrees at 9 bases. This CDR3 region has 19 residues. Germline V lookup: CDR1 MDHEN, CDR2 SYDVKM. V lost 0 bases, J lost 0 bases, and 9 bases stayed unmatched. CDR3 nucleotides: TGTGCCAGCAGTTTATGGAAGGCGGGTAGCGGGAGCTCCTACAATGAGCAGTTCTTC. Translating it yields CASSLWKAGSGSSYNEQFF.

As concerns this clonotype: Just one base apart from a much larger clone, this may be a read error. The chain employs TRBV6-2 or TRBV6-3 and TRBJ2-1; TRBD2 is a possible D gene (7 bases). V lost 2 bases, J lost 10 bases, and 18 bases lay in between. The CDR3 has 15 residues. Germline CDR1 MNHEY, CDR2 SVGEGT. The CDR3 sequence: CASSYGWGGPGEQFF. In nucleotides, the CDR3 is TGTGCCAGCAGTTACGGGTGGGGGGGCCCGGGCGAGCAGTTCTTC.

This clonotype was picked up many times. The chain is built from TRBV3-1 and TRBJ1-6, with D hard to call. The CDR3 consists of 12 residues. Trimming removed 2 bases at V and 12 bases at J, with 8 bases between. Germline V gene lookup returns CDR1 LGHDT and CDR2 YNNKEL (reference sequence). CDR3 DNA sequence: TGTGCCAGCAGCCAATCTGATAGACCCCTCCACTTT. It encodes CASSQSDRPLHF.

This clonotype has a count of ten or more. V usage is TRBV18 and J usage is TRBJ1-2; TRBD1 aligns across 9 bases. This CDR3 is built from 12 residues. V lost 3 bases, J lost 8 bases, and 1 base stayed unmatched. The germline gives CDR1 KGHSH, CDR2 LQKENI. This CDR3 reads CASSPTGGGYTF. The DNA for the CDR3 is TGTGCCAGCTCACCGACAGGGGGAGGCTACACCTTC.

V and J are TRBV5-5 and TRBJ2-1, with TRBD2 matching over 7 bases. The length of the CDR3 is 15 residues. CDR1 SGHKS and CDR2 YYEKEE come from the germline V gene (reference sequence). Unmatched junction bases numbered 5, after V lost 5 bases and J lost 0 bases. CDR3 region: CASSLAESSYNEQFF. CDR3 nucleotide sequence: TGTGCCAGCAGTCTAGCGGAGAGCTCCTACAATGAGCAGTTCTTC.

This chain uses TRBV29-1 with TRBJ2-5; the match to TRBD1 covers 8 bases. Gene TRBJ2-7 matches the end of the DNA better, so the J call may be wrong. In germline, CDR1 is SQVTM, CDR2 ANQGSEA. The CDR3 covers 19 residues. As DNA, the CDR3 is TGCAGCGTTGAAGATCACGGACTTGGACAGGGAATAAGCTCCTACGAGCAGTACTTC. Protein: CSVEDHGLGQGISSYEQYF.

This CDR3 is CSVAVEVQYF. For the CDR3, the DNA is TGCAGCGTTGCAGTAGAGGTCCAGTACTTC. This chain links TRBV29-1 with TRBJ2-7; D unresolved. The germline gives CDR1 SQVTM, CDR2 ANQGSEA. V lost 4 bases and J 10 bases, leaving 11 bases between the germline ends. The CDR3 is 10 amino acids.

This clonotype has a handful of counts. A much larger clone differs from this one at a single base, so this may be a read error. This chain links TRBV10-2 with TRBJ2-7, with a tentative D call TRBD2 (7 bases). In germline, CDR1 is WSHSY, CDR2 SAAADI. The CDR3 is made up of 15 amino acids. Deletions cut 2 bases from V and 4 bases from J, with 15 bases between. Here the CDR3 reads CASSEAGAGRYEQYF. The CDR3 bases are TGCGCCAGCAGTGAGGCGGGGGCAGGAAGGTACGAGCAGTACTTC.

The chain carries TRBV4-2 and TRBJ2-7; 8 bases align to TRBD2. The CDR3 sequence is 15 residues long. CDR1 is LGHNA and CDR2 is YNFKEQ in the germline V gene. V trimming: 2 bases; J trimming: 1 base; junction bases outside the gene matches: 4. CDR3 DNA: TGTGCCAGCAGCCAATGGGGCGGGAGGTCCTACGAGCAGTACTTC. Protein: CASSQWGGRSYEQYF.

V gene TRBV7-2 combines with J gene TRBJ2-3, with a tentative D call TRBD2 (6 bases). The CDR3 extends over 15 amino acids. Trimming removed 4 bases at V and 3 bases at J, with 14 bases between. Germline-derived CDR1 and CDR2 are SGHTA and FQGNSA. In DNA form, the CDR3 reads TGTGCCAGCAGCTCGGGAGTCTCTCCGACAGATACGCAGTATTTT. Translating it yields CASSSGVSPTDTQYF.

The chain combines TRBV5-1 with TRBJ2-3, with D unclear. The germline gives CDR1 SGHRS, CDR2 YFSETQ. V lost 6 bases to trimming and J lost 3 bases, with 17 bases between them. The CDR3 contains 15 residues. CDR3 in amino acids: CASTLSWSGTDTQYF. The CDR3 DNA reads TGCGCCAGCACCCTTAGCTGGAGTGGGACAGATACGCAGTATTTT.

Worth noting for this clonotype: A much larger clone differs by one base, so this may be a read error. V and J are TRBV20-1 and TRBJ2-3, with 8 bases lining up with TRBD2. Germline CDR1 is DFQATT and CDR2 is SNEGSKA (reference sequence). After removal of 6 bases from V and 4 bases from J, the junction contained 9 bases not matched to a gene. The CDR3 totals 14 residues. The CDR3 is CSADRGGRSDTQYF. CDR3 coding DNA: TGCAGTGCCGACCGCGGGGGGCGCTCAGATACGCAGTATTTT.

This clonotype occurred many times. CDR3 protein: CASSTNQRSNEQFF. The CDR3 DNA follows: TGTGCCAGCAGCACCAACCAGAGGTCAAATGAGCAGTTCTTC. This chain links TRBV9 with TRBJ2-1; no definite D call. V was shortened by 4 bases and J by 7 bases, with 15 bases between the two germline ends. The CDR3 loop spans 14 amino acids. Germline V gene sequence: CDR1 SGDLS, CDR2 YYNGEE. The variable domain in full, with the rest retrieved from reference TRBV9 and TRBJ2-1, is DSGVTQTPKHLITATGQRVTLRCSPRSGDLSVYWYQQSLDQGLQFLIQYYNGEERAKGNILERFSAQQFPDLHSELNLSSLELGDSALYFCASSTNQRSNEQFFGPGTRLTVL.

Comment on this clonotype: With a much larger clone just one base away, this may be a read error. The chain links TRBV25-1 to TRBJ1-6; D perhaps matches TRBD1 (6 bases). Germline-derived CDR1 and CDR2 are MGHDK and SYGVNS. This CDR3 contains 15 residues. CDR3 loop: CVSSEGDFYNSPLHF. CDR3 nucleotide sequence: TGTGTCAGTAGTGAGGGGGACTTCTATAATTCACCCCTCCACTTT.

The table lists this clonotype with many counts. V usage is TRBV5-1 and J usage is TRBJ2-3, with 10 bases aligning to TRBD1. Germline loops: CDR1 SGHRS, CDR2 YFSETQ. The CDR3 is 15 residues long. V lost 4 bases and J lost 3; bases outside the gene matches: 5. The CDR3 region has the DNA TGCGCCAGCAGCGTGGGACAGGGGTTAACAGATACGCAGTATTTT. Protein sequence: CASSVGQGLTDTQYF.

For this clonotype: Just one base apart from a much larger clone, this may be a read error. V gene TRBV10-2 combines with J gene TRBJ1-4; D is ambiguous. V was pared by 11 bases and J by 0 bases, with 16 bases between. Germline CDR1 reads WSHSY; CDR2 reads SAAADI. CDR3 length equals 15 residues. The CDR3 loop is CAGRRGPATNEKLFF. The CDR3 DNA is TGCGCCGGCCGTCGGGGTCCTGCAACTAATGAAAAACTGTTTTTT.

The CDR3 reads CASSQGGQGAIGYTF. The CDR3 DNA is TGTGCCAGCAGCCAAGGGGGACAGGGGGCTATTGGCTACACCTTC. The chain joins TRBV4-2 to TRBJ1-2; 12 nucleotides align to TRBD1. Unmatched junction bases numbered 4, after V lost 1 base and J lost 7 bases. The germline V gene encodes CDR1 LGHNA and CDR2 YNFKEQ. This CDR3 contains 15 residues.

In regard to this clonotype: It may be a read error: a sequence one base away is much more abundant. The V call is TRBV9, the J call TRBJ1-2; possibly TRBD1 for D (6 bases). Trimming removed 5 bases from V and 4 bases from J, with 12 bases in between. The germline CDR1 and CDR2 sequences are SGDLS and YYNGEE. The CDR3 covers 13 residues. Here the CDR3 reads CASRGHRLYGYTF. In DNA, the CDR3 is TGTGCCAGCAGGGGACATCGACTCTATGGCTACACCTTC.

The rearrangement links TRBV6-4 to TRBJ1-5; unclear D gene. Germline V CDR1 and CDR2: MRHNA, SNTAGT. V was trimmed by 4 bases and J by 7 bases, leaving 11 bases between them. The CDR3 contains 13 residues. Here the CDR3 reads CASSGDLGQPQHF. CDR3 in DNA: TGTGCCAGCAGTGGGGATTTGGGACAGCCCCAGCATTTT.

This chain joins TRBV2 and TRBJ1-4, with a tentative D call TRBD1 (6 bases). Trimming removed 2 bases from V and 8 bases from J, with 9 bases in between. The CDR3 contains 13 residues. CDR1 and CDR2 (germline): SNHLY, FYNNEI. CDR3 sequence (DNA): TGTGCCAGCAGTGAATGGGGGCGGGAAAAACTGTTTTTT. Translation: CASSEWGREKLFF.

The table lists this clonotype with many counts. This chain uses TRBV5-5 with TRBJ2-7; 7 bases line up with TRBD2. There are 15 residues in the CDR3. Germline V gene sequence: CDR1 SGHKS, CDR2 YYEKEE (reference sequence). V was clipped by 4 bases and J by 0 bases; unmatched bases: 7. The chain's CDR3 is CASSQTSASSYEQYF. CDR3 bases: TGTGCCAGCAGCCAAACTAGCGCGAGCTCCTACGAGCAGTACTTC.

This clonotype showed up just a few times. A much larger clone lies a single base off, so this may be a read error. The DNA is left out, because the CDR3 cannot be placed on it with certainty; the CDR3 is given as TCRdb lists it. This chain connects TRBV29-1 to TRBJ2-6. The CDR3 region is 12 residues in length, termini included. CDR1 is SQVTM, CDR2 ANQGSEA, per germline. CDR3 region: CSVGSGANVRTF.

V gene TRBV10-3 combines with J gene TRBJ1-1; D might be TRBD1 (5 bases). The germline CDR1 and CDR2 sequences are ENHRY and SYGVKD. CDR3 length: 14 amino acids. Trimming stripped 0 bases from V and 10 bases from J, with 15 bases between. The CDR3 loop is CAISESERGKTAFF. CDR3 nucleotide sequence: TGTGCCATCAGTGAGTCGGAAAGGGGTAAGACAGCTTTCTTT.

This rearrangement joins TRBV29-1 to TRBJ2-5, with TRBD1 matching over 7 bases. The CDR3 has 14 amino acids. Germline loops: CDR1 SQVTM, CDR2 ANQGSEA. Trimming took 7 bases from V and 2 from J; bases not matched to a gene: 10. The CDR3, as DNA: TGCAGCGACCAAACGGGCAGGGGGCAAGAGACCCAGTACTTC. It specifies CSDQTGRGQETQYF.